This T cell receptor beta chain was identified in a study of regulatory T cells in long-lasting Graves disease. Study observations and caveats: Preferential use of TRBV28, TRBJ1-2 and TRBJ2-5 was seen in persistent disease. Relative to newly diagnosed Graves' patients, persistent ones had lower TCR diversity.

The time point here: persistent/refractory GD, antithyroid drugs over 5 years with positive TRAb. PBMC-extracted RNA yielded the TCR library. Note on this clonotype: Its target is not known.

Trimming cost V 6 bases and J 9 bases; bases outside gene matches: 14. The CDR3 contains 13 residues. Germline lookup yields CDR1 SQVTM and CDR2 ANQGSEA. Through Arm-PCR of CDR3 regions and iRepertoire HTBI primers, TCR beta libraries were built. TCRdb passed the multiplex PCR reads through MiXCR, listing each CDR3 protein once. The sample holds 600,000 to 800,000 distinct CDR3 sequences, about 32% seen once. The receptor was derived from a female donor with Graves disease. Here the sequenced sample was peripheral blood mononuclear cells (PBMCs), taken when the disease was refractory, from a patient treated with antithyroid drugs. The genes are TRBV29-1 and TRBJ2-7; 7 nucleotides align to TRBD1. Written as DNA, the CDR3 is TGCAGCGTGTACAGGGGACCTATCCTCGGGCAGTACTTC. The encoded protein is CSVYRGPILGQYF.